Following are 23 T cell receptor beta chains from one sample sequenced in a study of blood T cell repertoires in COVID-19. Assay used: immunoSEQ multiplex PCR; TCRdb lists only in-frame clones, some missing. The sample holds around 270,000 clones; 88% are singletons and the top ten take over 3%. The sequenced sample consisted of PBMCs or T cells enriched from blood (not recorded which). These TCRs come from a woman aged 40 to 50 who had been exposed to COVID-19.

The genes are TRBV5-6 and TRBJ2-3; D ambiguous. CDR3 length: 19 residues. Between the trimmed V and J ends, which lost 1 base and 2 bases, there was a span of 23 bases. Per the germline V gene, CDR1 is SGHDT and CDR2 is YYEEEE. The CDR3 coding sequence is TGTGCCAGCAGCTTGTTCCACTTTCTCCGCCATGAGAACACAGATACGCAGTATTTT. This gives the protein CASSLFHFLRHENTDTQYF.

The chain joins TRBV30 to TRBJ1-2; 7 positions agree with TRBD1. Germline trimming cut 3 bases from V and 0 bases from J; bases unmatched to any gene: 13. Germline CDR1 GTSNPN, CDR2 SVGIG (reference sequence). This CDR3 spans 17 amino acids. Written as DNA, the CDR3 is TGTGCCTGGAGAGGTACCGCGACAGGGAAGACTAACTATGGCTACACCTTC. Residues: CAWRGTATGKTNYGYTF.

The chain carries TRBV20-1 and TRBJ2-7; 10 bases agree with TRBD1. The junction had 14 bases not matched to a gene; V was cut back by 3 bases and J by 9 bases. The CDR3 covers 15 residues. CDR1 DFQATT and CDR2 SNEGSKA come from the germline V gene (reference sequence). The chain's CDR3 is CSASEGQGGPFGQYF. DNA of the CDR3: TGCAGTGCTAGTGAAGGACAGGGGGGCCCTTTCGGGCAGTACTTC.

The gene calls are TRBV2 and TRBJ2-7; 10 bases fit TRBD1. CDR3 size: 14 residues. Germline V gene lookup returns CDR1 SNHLY and CDR2 FYNNEI. J lost 1 base, V lost 7 bases, and 4 bases had no gene match. The CDR3 bases are TGTGCCAGCACGAGGACAGGGGGATCCTACGAGCAGTACTTC. Its translation: CASTRTGGSYEQYF.

This clone has ten or more counts. Additional DNA sequences in this sample encode the identical CDR3. This chain links TRBV29-1 with TRBJ1-1; 7 nucleotides agree with TRBD1. From germline, CDR1 is SQVTM and CDR2 ANQGSEA. With V trimmed by 5 bases and J by 1 base, 1 base remained unmatched. The CDR3 is 12 residues long. The CDR3 region is CSVQGENTEAFF. CDR3 sequence (DNA): TGCAGCGTTCAGGGGGAGAACACTGAAGCTTTCTTT.

The chain links TRBV30 to TRBJ1-5; D ambiguous. Deletions cut 0 bases from V and 3 bases from J, with 12 bases between. CDR3 length: 15 amino acids. CDR1 GTSNPN and CDR2 SVGIG come from the germline V gene (reference sequence). CDR3 sequence (DNA): TGTGCCTGGAGTGTGACTGTCAAACACAATCAGCCCCAGCATTTT. Translation gives CAWSVTVKHNQPQHF.

The chain carries TRBV24-1 and TRBJ1-4; D might be TRBD1 (5 bases). The germline V gene encodes CDR1 KGHDR and CDR2 SFDVKD. V gave up 1 base and J gave up 6 bases, with 11 bases separating them. The CDR3 is 15 residues long. The CDR3 protein is CATSDFVGGDEKLFF. The CDR3 DNA follows: TGTGCCACCAGTGATTTCGTGGGAGGGGATGAAAAACTGTTTTTT.

This clone was counted between two and nine times. The rearrangement joins TRBV28 to TRBJ1-6; D is unclear. CDR1 is MDHEN and CDR2 is SYDVKM in the germline V gene. V was shortened by 5 bases and J by 5 bases, with 10 bases between the two germline ends. The CDR3 is 14 amino acids. CDR3 sequence (DNA): TGTGCCAGCAGTCGCCCTCAGAATAATTCACCCCTCCACTTT. Translation: CASSRPQNNSPLHF. The full variable domain, in which reference TRBV28 and TRBJ1-6 provide the parts outside the CDR3, is DVKVTQSSRYLVKRTGEKVFLECVQDMDHENMFWYRQDPGLGLRLIYFSYDVKMKEKGDIPEGYSVSREKKERFSLILESASTNQTSMYLCASSRPQNNSPLHFGNGTRLTVT.

V and J are TRBV29-1 and TRBJ1-1, with TRBD1 matching 7 bases. Trimming took 5 bases from V and 4 from J; bases not matched to a gene: 7. CDR1 is SQVTM, CDR2 ANQGSEA, per germline. The CDR3 sequence is 13 residues long. In DNA form, the CDR3 reads TGCAGCGTTCCGACAGGGATTTCCACTGAAGCTTTCTTT. Translation: CSVPTGISTEAFF.

This clone was seen a handful of times. The chain employs TRBV14 and TRBJ1-6, with 10 bases aligning to TRBD1. The V and J ends lost 0 bases and 0 bases, in that order; junction bases with no gene match: 17. This CDR3 is 23 amino acids long. Per germline, CDR1 SGHDN and CDR2 FVKESK. The DNA for the CDR3 is TGTGCCAGCAGCCAAGATTGGGAACCGGGACAGGGGTCTCTGAGCTCCTATAATTCACCCCTCCACTTT. Protein: CASSQDWEPGQGSLSSYNSPLHF.

The chain joins TRBV11-2 to TRBJ1-1; D remains unclear. Between the trimmed V and J ends, which lost 3 bases and 5 bases, there was a span of 10 bases. The CDR3 sequence is 13 residues long. Germline values: CDR1 SGHAT, CDR2 FQNNGV. The CDR3 DNA reads as TGTGCCAGCAGCTTTAGGTGGGAGACTGAAGCTTTCTTT. Its protein is CASSFRWETEAFF. Based on the CDR3 plus reference TRBV11-2 and TRBJ1-1, the full variable domain is EAGVAQSPRYKIIEKRQSVAFWCNPISGHATLYWYQQILGQGPKLLIQFQNNGVVDDSQLPKDRFSAERLKGVDSTLKIQPAKLEDSAVYLCASSFRWETEAFFGQGTRLTVV.

J is TRBJ2-5 and V is TRBV10-3; TRBD1 might be the D (6 bases). The CDR3 is 14 amino acids. The V and J ends lost 2 bases and 5 bases respectively, with 12 bases between them. CDR1 is ENHRY and CDR2 is SYGVKD in the germline V gene. CDR3 sequence reads: CAISEDPQGETQYF. CDR3 nucleotides: TGTGCCATCAGTGAGGATCCCCAGGGGGAGACCCAGTACTTC.

The V call is TRBV3-1 (or the pseudogene TRBV3-2), the J call TRBJ1-1, with D possibly being TRBD1 (6 bases). CDR1 and CDR2 (germline): LGHDT, YNNKEL (reference sequence). Between the trimmed V and J ends, which lost 3 bases and 6 bases, there was a span of 17 bases. This CDR3 comprises 15 residues. The CDR3 loop is CASSQGLAGAAEAFF. The CDR3, as DNA: TGTGCCAGCAGCCAGGGTTTAGCGGGGGCTGCTGAAGCTTTCTTT.

The J gene is TRBJ2-5, the V gene TRBV19; 16 bases align to TRBD2. V lost 4 bases to trimming and J lost 3 bases; unmatched junction nucleotides: 5. Germline loops: CDR1 LNHDA, CDR2 SQIVND (reference sequence). CDR3 size: 17 residues. As DNA, the CDR3 is TGTGCCAGTAGTACCCCGGGACTAGCGGGGGGGAAAGAGACCCAGTACTTC. It encodes CASSTPGLAGGKETQYF.

V usage is TRBV15 and J usage is TRBJ2-5, with TRBD2 as a possible D gene (5 bases). Germline V gene lookup returns CDR1 LNHNV and CDR2 YYDKDF (reference sequence). V was cut by 5 bases and J by 0 bases, with 10 bases left in between. The CDR3 is made up of 14 amino acids. The CDR3 bases are TGTGCCACCAGCGCGGGCGGATACCAAGAGACCCAGTACTTC. This codes for CATSAGGYQETQYF.

The chain carries TRBV21-1 and TRBJ2-2; the table's D gene call, TRBD2, was not cross checked with the DNA. TRBV21-1 is given as a pseudogene. There are 14 residues in the CDR3. DNA of the CDR3: TGTGCCAGCAGCAAGTCGGGGAACACCGGGGAGCTGTTTTTT. Its protein product is CASSKSGNTGELFF.

The J gene is TRBJ2-5, the V gene TRBV28; possibly TRBD2 for D (6 bases). V was shortened by 7 bases and J by 2 bases, with 14 bases between the two germline ends. CDR3 length equals 14 residues. The V gene's germline CDR1 is MDHEN and CDR2 SYDVKM. Here the CDR3 reads CASNGGQVQETQYF. In DNA form, the CDR3 reads TGTGCCAGCAACGGAGGGCAGGTACAAGAGACCCAGTACTTC.

V gene TRBV4-2 combines with J gene TRBJ2-7, with TRBD2 identical over 10 bases. V dropped 0 bases and J dropped 2; count of bases not matched to a gene: 7. Germline V CDR1 and CDR2: LGHNA, YNFKEQ. This CDR3 comprises 17 residues. CDR3: CASSQDGSGGAAYEQYF. DNA for the CDR3: TGTGCCAGCAGCCAAGACGGGAGCGGGGGGGCGGCCTACGAGCAGTACTTC.

The chain links TRBV7-6 to TRBJ2-5; 8 bases are shared with TRBD2. The CDR3 is 16 amino acids. J lost 5 bases, V lost 2 bases, and 10 bases had no gene match. Germline V CDR1 and CDR2: SGHVS, FNYEAQ. In DNA form, the CDR3 reads TGTGCCAGCAGCTTATCGAGTCGGGGGGGAGGGGAGACCCAGTACTTC. Translated, it gives CASSLSSRGGGETQYF. The full variable domain, completed using reference TRBV7-6 and TRBJ2-5, is GAGVSQSPRYKVTKRGQDVALRCDPISGHVSLYWYRQALGQGPEFLTYFNYEAQQDKSGLPNDRFSAERPEGSISTLTIQRTEQRDSAMYRCASSLSSRGGGETQYFGPGTRLLVL.

In DNA, the CDR3 is TGTGCCAGCAGCGGACGAGGGAGGGATAATTCACCCCTCCACTTT. It is translated as CASSGRGRDNSPLHF. The rearrangement links TRBV7-9 to TRBJ1-6; D gene unclear. Between the trimmed V and J ends, which lost 5 bases and 5 bases, there was a span of 13 bases. Germline CDR1 and CDR2: SEHNR and FQNEAQ (reference sequence). The CDR3 runs 15 residues.

This sequence joins TRBV28 and TRBJ1-1; 9 bases align to TRBD1. CDR3 length equals 15 residues. The V and J ends lost 5 bases and 3 bases, in that order; junction bases with no gene match: 7. Germline CDR1 reads MDHEN; CDR2 reads SYDVKM. Here the CDR3 reads CASSPPTGGYTEAFF. In nucleotides, the CDR3 is TGTGCCAGCAGTCCCCCGACAGGGGGGTACACTGAAGCTTTCTTT.

J is TRBJ1-1 and V is TRBV2; 7 bases are a match to TRBD1. The CDR3 has 14 residues. Germline loops: CDR1 SNHLY, CDR2 FYNNEI. J lost 10 bases, V lost 4 bases, and 12 bases had no gene match. CDR3 DNA: TGTGCCAGCAGTGTCCAGCCCGACAGGGTTGGAGCTTTCTTT. Protein product: CASSVQPDRVGAFF.

This chain joins TRBV10-3 and TRBJ1-1; a weak D match, TRBD1 (5 bases). Between the trimmed V and J ends, which lost 6 bases and 1 base, there was a span of 12 bases. The CDR3 has 14 residues. Looked up from germline, CDR1 is ENHRY and CDR2 is SYGVKD. The CDR3 region is CAIRAFQGNTEAFF. CDR3 sequence (DNA): TGTGCCATCAGGGCGTTTCAGGGGAACACTGAAGCTTTCTTT.